Reported below is one TCR beta chain. At minimum, one pre-ART and two post-ART PBMC samples were obtained from each donor. The germline V gene has CDR1 SGHVS and CDR2 FNYEAQ. The CDR3 loop spans 15 amino acids. V gave up 4 bases and J gave up 3 bases, with 16 bases separating them. This specimen belongs to a study of long-term antiretroviral therapy in people with HIV. For the study at large: The oldest specimens predate the 2015 immediate-ART recommendation by about a decade.

A v3.0 immunoSEQ assay was performed at survey level. Profiling relied on immunoSEQ multiplex PCR, and the TCRdb table lists in-frame clones only, not all of them. The data show around 39,000 clones, under 85% seen once. Source: unsorted PBMCs, taken 1 year after starting antiretroviral therapy. This rearrangement joins TRBV7-6 to TRBJ2-7, with D unresolved. The sequence was collected from a young man with HIV. CDR3 DNA sequence: TGTGCCAGCAGCTCTCCGGGCCTTCTTGGCTACGAGCAGTACTTC. The encoded protein is CASSSPGLLGYEQYF.